This T cell receptor beta chain is from a study of early T cells in non-severe SARS-CoV-2 infection. Overall study: Chains were unpaired, as sequencing was done on bulk RNA from unsorted whole blood.

Each single cDNA molecule received a unique molecular identifier. TCRdb redid the calling of the 5' RACE reads with MiXCR, one entry per CDR3 protein. The repertoire consists of roughly 48,000 distinct CDR3 sequences, with just over 8% occurring once and the leading ten covering 9.4%. In germline, CDR1 is LGHDT, CDR2 YNNKEL (reference sequence). This CDR3 has 14 residues. V gave up 2 bases and J gave up 1 base, with 8 bases separating them. Findings and caveats of the study: Private and CD4 specificities were missed by VDJdb matching, which favored anti-spike CD8 responses.

At least ten counts were recorded for this clonotype. Its antigen is not known. The chain uses TRBV3-1 and TRBJ1-1; D unresolved. The sample was whole blood. The source of this sequence is an adult who was a healthcare worker with PCR-confirmed SARS-CoV-2 infection or an uninfected control (not recorded which). The CDR3 DNA reads as TGTGCCAGCAGCCAAAGGACGGGGAACACTGAAGCTTTCTTT. It translates to CASSQRTGNTEAFF.